The 13 T cell receptor beta chains reported below all come from one sample, sequenced in a study of shared T cell receptors in the human thymus. The assay was immunoSEQ multiplex PCR, and TCRdb's table has in-frame clones only and misses some. In the table there are 700,000 or so clones, 80% to 90% of which are singletons. A further study also used this sample, focusing on human thymus T cells.

Sequences were obtained from thymocytes. The receptor set was obtained from a girl younger than two with a congenital heart defect.

The rearrangement links TRBV5-1 to TRBJ1-5; D is possibly TRBD1 (5 bases). CDR1 and CDR2 (germline): SGHRS, YFSETQ. The length of the CDR3 is 13 residues. V lost 5 bases and J lost 8, with 14 bases in between. DNA for the CDR3: TGCGCCAGCAGTCCTTTTGGGGCTAAGCCCCAGCATTTT. It translates to CASSPFGAKPQHF.

The rearrangement links TRBV5-1 to TRBJ1-1; tentative D call: TRBD1 (5 bases). V lost 0 bases and J lost 3, with 12 bases in between. The CDR3 has 15 residues. CDR1 and CDR2 from the germline V gene are SGHRS and YFSETQ. CDR3 nucleotide sequence: TGCGCCAGCAGCTTGGGGGAGGGGTACGACACTGAAGCTTTCTTT. Translated: CASSLGEGYDTEAFF.

The chain combines TRBV19 with TRBJ2-3; maybe TRBD1 (5 bases). CDR1 and CDR2 (germline): LNHDA, SQIVND (reference sequence). The length of the CDR3 is 13 residues. V was pared by 5 bases and J by 4 bases, with 10 bases between. The CDR3: CASSPGFPDTQYF. CDR3 sequence (DNA): TGTGCCAGTAGTCCAGGGTTCCCAGATACGCAGTATTTT.

The rearrangement joins TRBV7-7 to TRBJ2-5, with 9 bases identical to TRBD2. CDR1 SSHAT and CDR2 FNYEAQ come from the germline V gene (reference sequence). V dropped 1 base and J dropped 3; count of bases not matched to a gene: 6. The CDR3 extends over 16 amino acids. The CDR3 coding sequence is TGTGCCAGCAGCTTAGGAGTAGCGGGGGCGGAAGAGACCCAGTACTTC. This codes for CASSLGVAGAEETQYF.

The chain uses TRBV28 and TRBJ1-1, with TRBD1 as a possible D gene (5 bases). Trimming removed 3 bases at V and 7 bases at J, with 15 bases between. The CDR3 runs 14 residues. CDR1 and CDR2 (germline): MDHEN, SYDVKM. This CDR3 reads CASSFGREGNEAFF. CDR3 bases: TGTGCCAGCAGTTTTGGCAGGGAGGGGAATGAAGCTTTCTTT.

V gene TRBV6-1 combines with J gene TRBJ1-1; 8 bases fit TRBD1. This CDR3 comprises 16 residues. After removal of 0 bases from V and 7 bases from J, the junction contained 10 bases not matched to a gene. From germline, CDR1 is MNHNS and CDR2 SASEGT. The CDR3 sequence: CASSEAAGTGEHEAFF. For the CDR3, the DNA is TGTGCCAGCAGTGAAGCGGCCGGGACAGGAGAACATGAAGCTTTCTTT.

This chain connects TRBV28 to TRBJ2-7; possible D gene TRBD1, 6 bases. Trimming removed 6 bases from V and 5 bases from J, with 20 bases in between. CDR1 MDHEN and CDR2 SYDVKM come from the germline V gene. The CDR3 runs to 15 residues. CDR3 coding DNA: TGTGCCAGCAGCCGTGACAGGAAGGTCAGTAACGAGCAGTACTTC. This sequence encodes CASSRDRKVSNEQYF. Complete variable domain (other parts from reference TRBV28 and TRBJ2-7): DVKVTQSSRYLVKRTGEKVFLECVQDMDHENMFWYRQDPGLGLRLIYFSYDVKMKEKGDIPEGYSVSREKKERFSLILESASTNQTSMYLCASSRDRKVSNEQYFGPGTRLTVT.

This clone was seen a few times. This chain links TRBV14 with TRBJ2-3, with D maybe TRBD1 (6 bases). Germline loops: CDR1 SGHDN, CDR2 FVKESK. The CDR3 sequence is 17 residues long. Trimming removed 6 bases at V and 1 base at J, with 20 bases between. The CDR3 nucleotides are TGTGCCAGCAGTTTGGGGGCGCGCCGGGGTGGCACAGATACGCAGTATTTT. It yields the protein CASSLGARRGGTDTQYF.

This clone was seen only a few times. The chain combines TRBV6-1 with TRBJ1-2, with unresolved D. V gave up 8 bases and J gave up 6 bases, with 19 bases separating them. This CDR3 contains 14 residues. Germline CDR1 MNHNS, CDR2 SASEGT. The CDR3 nucleotides read TGTGCCAGCGGATCGCGCCAGGTCGCGAATGGCTACACCTTC. Its protein is CASGSRQVANGYTF.

This sequence joins TRBV4-3 and TRBJ2-1; 7 bases are shared with TRBD1. The CDR3 spans 17 residues. CDR1 and CDR2 (germline): LGHNA, YSLEER. The ends lost 3 bases at V and 0 bases at J; junction bases unmatched: 8. The CDR3 loop is CASSQGTARTSYNEQFF. The DNA of the CDR3 is TGCGCCAGCAGCCAGGGGACAGCCCGTACCTCCTACAATGAGCAGTTCTTC.

V gene TRBV28 combines with J gene TRBJ1-5; D uncertain. The V gene's germline CDR1 is MDHEN and CDR2 SYDVKM. Trimming cost V 3 bases and J 3 bases, with 21 bases left between them. The length of the CDR3 is 18 residues. CDR3 sequence reads: CASSFSHPYGRNNQPQHF. The CDR3 region has the DNA TGTGCCAGCAGTTTTAGTCACCCCTATGGCAGGAACAATCAGCCCCAGCATTTT.

The chain uses TRBV5-1 and TRBJ1-1; no reliable D call. The CDR3 has 13 amino acids. Germline V gene data show CDR1 as SGHRS and CDR2 as YFSETQ. V shed 7 bases and J shed 2 bases, with 12 bases lying between them. The CDR3 coding sequence is TGCGCCAGCGTAGAACCTCCTAACACTGAAGCTTTCTTT. It codes for CASVEPPNTEAFF.

The chain uses TRBV18 and TRBJ2-7; tentatively, D is TRBD1 or TRBD2 (9 bases each). Per germline, CDR1 KGHSH and CDR2 LQKENI. This CDR3 comprises 18 residues. Trimming cost V 0 bases and J 6 bases, with 24 bases left between them. As DNA, the CDR3 is TGTGCCAGCTCACCACCTCGACAGGGGGATAGCGGGAGACCCGAGCAGTACTTC. As protein: CASSPPRQGDSGRPEQYF.